Listed below are T cell receptor beta chains from one sample, sequenced in a study of blood T cell repertoires in COVID-19. Repertoires were generated with immunoSEQ multiplex PCR, while TCRdb's copy carries only in-frame clones and drops some. The sample contains tens of thousands of clones, more than 75% of which appear only once. Sequencing was carried out using peripheral blood. The source is a human donor in a cohort sampled during active COVID-19. Both conserved end residues are part of each CDR3. The D gene is left open where the match is weak. Clone size is stated in some rows and not others, as once, few, many or a class when expanded.

TRBJ1-2 | 15 | - | - | TRBV5-5 | CASSLAWGPYYGYTF | TGTGCCAGCAGCTTGGCGTGGGGCCCATACTATGGCTACACCTTC
TRBJ1-2 | 14 | TRBD1 | - | TRBV4-3 | CASSHQGDNYGYTF | TGCGCCAGCAGCCATCAGGGGGATAACTATGGCTACACCTTC
TRBJ1-1 | 15 | TRBD1 | once | TRBV18 | CASSGTGGGDTEAFF | TGTGCCAGCTCAGGGACAGGGGGTGGCGACACTGAAGCTTTCTTT
TRBJ1-6 | 17 | - | - | TRBV24-1 | CATSDFRVSRERPPLHF | TGTGCCACCAGTGATTTTAGGGTCTCGAGGGAAAGGCCACCCCTCCACTTT
TRBJ1-1 | 15 | - | - | TRBV6-5 | CASSRQSTMGTEAFF | TGTGCCAGCAGCAGGCAATCTACAATGGGTACTGAAGCTTTCTTT
TRBJ2-3 | 15 | - | - | TRBV5-1 | CASSRGNPNTDTQYF | TGCGCCAGCAGCCGGGGGAACCCAAACACAGATACGCAGTATTTT
TRBJ2-1 | 14 | - | - | TRBV15 | CATSRGSSYNEQFF | TGTGCCACCTCTCGGGGGAGCTCCTACAATGAGCAGTTCTTC
TRBJ1-2 | 15 | - | - | TRBV5-6 | CASSFNQGESSGYTF | TGTGCCAGCAGCTTTAACCAGGGCGAAAGCAGTGGCTACACCTTC
TRBJ2-3 | 17 | - | few | TRBV28 | CASSLRGWGLSLDTQYF | TGTGCCAGCAGTTTAAGAGGTTGGGGGCTTAGCTTAGATACGCAGTATTTT
TRBJ2-5 | 18 | TRBD1 | - | TRBV6-6 | CASSPTSGQGWDQETQYF | TGTGCCAGCAGTCCGACTTCGGGACAGGGGTGGGACCAAGAGACCCAGTACTTC
TRBJ1-2 | 18 | - | - | TRBV11-2 | CASSSQGSQCGGGYGYTF | TGTGCCAGCAGCTCGCAGGGGAGTCAGTGCGGGGGGGGCTATGGCTACACCTTC
TRBJ2-3 | 14 | - | - | TRBV6-5 | CASSRLGGPGTQYF | TGTGCCAGCAGCCGCCTAGGTGGCCCTGGTACGCAGTATTTT
TRBJ1-1 | 13 | TRBD1 | - | TRBV5-1 | CASSLEQGARAFF | TGCGCCAGCAGCTTGGAGCAGGGGGCGCGGGCTTTCTTT
TRBJ1-5 | 12 | - | - | TRBV6-2/TRBV6-3 | CASSYSRGPQHF | TGTGCCAGCAGTTACTCCCGCGGGCCCCAGCATTTT
TRBJ2-3 | 16 | - | - | TRBV20-1 | CSASVSQSGSTDTQYF | TGCAGTGCTAGTGTGTCACAGAGCGGGAGCACAGATACGCAGTATTTT
TRBJ2-1 | 14 | TRBD2 | - | TRBV7-9 | CASGTSGTYNEQFF | TGTGCCAGCGGAACTAGCGGAACCTACAATGAGCAGTTCTTC
TRBJ2-5 | 15 | - | - | TRBV5-6 | CASSLGAGLQETQYF | TGTGCCAGCAGCCTGGGGGCAGGGTTGCAAGAGACCCAGTACTTC
TRBJ2-1 | 14 | - | - | TRBV11-2 | CASSLNPRMGEQFF | TGTGCCAGCAGCTTAAACCCTAGGATGGGTGAGCAGTTCTTC
TRBJ2-2 | 12 | - | - | TRBV28 | CASSSGTGELFF | TGTGCCAGCAGTTCGGGAACCGGGGAGCTGTTTTTT
TRBJ1-2 | 13 | - | - | TRBV6-2/TRBV6-3 | CASSYSIGEGYTF | TGTGCCAGCAGTTACTCGATCGGAGAAGGCTACACCTTC
TRBJ2-1 | 13 | TRBD2 | - | TRBV5-1 | CASSSGSFNEQFF | TGCGCCAGCTCTAGCGGGAGCTTTAATGAGCAGTTCTTC
TRBJ1-5 | 13 | - | - | TRBV18 | CASSRESNQPQHF | TGTGCCAGCTCAAGGGAGAGCAATCAGCCCCAGCATTTT
TRBJ1-4 | 15 | TRBD1 | - | TRBV4-3 | CASSQGDSWNEKLFF | TGCGCCAGCAGCCAAGGGGACAGTTGGAATGAAAAACTGTTTTTT
TRBJ2-7 | 15 | TRBD1 | - | TRBV27 | CASTPVGQGAHEQYF | TGTGCCAGCACCCCTGTCGGCCAGGGGGCTCACGAGCAGTACTTC
TRBJ1-6 | 14 | - | - | TRBV7-8 | CASSPTVGNSPLHF | TGTGCCAGCAGCCCGACAGTTGGTAATTCACCCCTCCACTTT
TRBJ2-5 | 14 | - | - | TRBV6-2/TRBV6-3 | CASSRDSGGRTQYF | TGTGCCAGCAGCCGAGATTCCGGAGGGCGGACCCAGTACTTC
TRBJ1-1 | 14 | TRBD1 | - | TRBV5-1 | CASSPDRGDTEAFF | TGCGCCAGCAGCCCGGACAGGGGCGACACTGAAGCTTTCTTT
TRBJ1-2 | 13 | - | - | TRBV19 | CASSIERGYGYTF | TGTGCCAGTAGTATAGAGAGGGGGTATGGCTACACCTTC
TRBJ2-2 | 17 | TRBD1 | - | TRBV27 | CASSWTGGVGNTGELFF | TGTGCCAGCAGTTGGACAGGGGGCGTAGGTAACACCGGGGAGCTGTTTTTT
TRBJ2-7 | 12 | - | - | TRBV3-1/TRBV3-2 | CASSQGRGRMGF | TGTGCCAGCAGCCAAGGGAGGGGGCGGATGGGCTTC
TRBJ2-5 | 13 | TRBD1 | - | TRBV2 | CASKDRESGTQYF | TGTGCCAGCAAGGACAGGGAGTCCGGGACCCAGTACTTC
TRBJ1-2 | 11 | - | - | TRBV19 | CASSQGYGYTF | TGTGCCAGCAGCCAGGGTTATGGCTACACCTTC